The next 24 T cell receptor beta chains were all read from a single sample in a study of beta chain features in type 1 diabetes. Study-wide points: Researchers report that Type 1 diabetes patients had moderately but significantly shorter TCRB CDR3s across all four CD4+ subsets.

For these TCRs, the target antigens are not known. What was sequenced were expressed TCRB transcripts, since all of the isolated RNA had been reverse transcribed. Sequencing was performed with immunoSEQ multiplex PCR; in TCRdb, only in-frame clones are kept and a portion is missing. The sample lists more than 250,000 clones; 13% to 15% were seen once. What was sequenced was naive CD4+ T cells from blood. Receptors originate from a man aged 30 to 39 with type 1 diabetes.

The chain combines TRBV5-1 with TRBJ2-1; D is unclear. The CDR3 length is 14 residues. V was pared by 4 bases and J by 3 bases, with 11 bases between. Germline CDR1 is SGHRS and CDR2 is YFSETQ. The CDR3 nucleotides read TGCGCCAGCAGCGTCGGCGGAAACTACAATGAGCAGTTCTTC. Amino acid sequence: CASSVGGNYNEQFF.

In regard to this clone: The sample holds other DNA sequences that translate to the same CDR3. This chain uses TRBV18 with TRBJ2-7; D possibly corresponds to TRBD1 (5 bases). This CDR3 is 14 amino acids long. Looked up from germline, CDR1 is KGHSH and CDR2 is LQKENI. Trimming left V 3 bases short and J 0 bases short, with 9 bases between. The CDR3 region has the DNA TGTGCCAGCTCACCGAGAGACAGCTCCTACGAGCAGTACTTC. This sequence encodes CASSPRDSSYEQYF.

The chain combines TRBV7-8 with TRBJ2-1; 8 positions match TRBD2. Trimming removed 1 base from V and 7 bases from J; junction bases left unmatched: 6. The CDR3 length is 15 residues. CDR1 and CDR2 (germline): SGHVS, FQNEAQ. CDR3 in amino acids: CASSLGAGVVNEQFF. In DNA, the CDR3 is TGTGCCAGCAGCTTAGGAGCGGGAGTGGTGAATGAGCAGTTCTTC. The complete variable domain, with remaining parts taken from reference TRBV7-8 and TRBJ2-1, reads GAGVSQSPRYKVAKRGQDVALRCDPISGHVSLFWYQQALGQGPEFLTYFQNEAQLDKSGLPSDRFFAERPEGSVSTLKIQRTQQEDSAVYLCASSLGAGVVNEQFFGPGTRLTVL.

This clone was detected only a few times. The rearrangement links TRBV7-9 to TRBJ2-7, with 13 bases that match TRBD2. The CDR3 sequence is 18 residues long. The germline gives CDR1 SEHNR, CDR2 FQNEAQ (reference sequence). The V and J ends lost 5 bases and 2 bases, in that order; junction bases with no gene match: 12. The CDR3 DNA is TGTGCCAGCAGCCGACCCCCCCAACTAGCGGGAGGGCCCTACGAGCAGTACTTC. This sequence encodes CASSRPPQLAGGPYEQYF.

The chain links TRBV5-1 to TRBJ2-7, with D tentatively TRBD2 (5 bases). CDR1 is SGHRS and CDR2 is YFSETQ in the germline V gene. This CDR3 spans 14 amino acids. Trimming removed 0 bases from V and 5 bases from J, with 12 bases in between. CDR3 coding DNA: TGCGCCAGCAGCTTGGGCGCGGGTTTGAACGAGCAGTACTTC. Translation gives CASSLGAGLNEQYF. Based on the CDR3 plus reference TRBV5-1 and TRBJ2-7, the full variable domain is KAGVTQTPRYLIKTRGQQVTLSCSPISGHRSVSWYQQTPGQGLQFLFEYFSETQRNKGNFPGRFSGRQFSNSRSEMNVSTLELGDSALYLCASSLGAGLNEQYFGPGTRLTVT.

The chain uses TRBV6-1 and TRBJ2-3; a possible D gene is TRBD1 (5 bases). From germline, CDR1 is MNHNS and CDR2 SASEGT. This CDR3 is 16 amino acids long. The ends were cut back, 2 bases at V and 3 bases at J, with 15 bases in the middle. CDR3 residues: CASSESYRGGTDTQYF. CDR3 nucleotide sequence: TGTGCCAGCAGTGAATCCTATAGGGGTGGGACAGATACGCAGTATTTT.

The V and J genes are TRBV7-9 and TRBJ2-1; TRBD1 matches at 7 bases. V lost 5 bases and J lost 14; bases outside the gene matches: 9. In germline, CDR1 is SEHNR, CDR2 FQNEAQ (reference sequence). There are 12 residues in the CDR3. Here the CDR3 DNA reads TGTGCCAGCAGCGGATTCGACAGGGATGAGTTCTTC. Translating gives CASSGFDRDEFF.

This clone has just one count. This chain joins TRBV7-9 and TRBJ1-4; perhaps TRBD1 as D (5 bases). Germline lookup yields CDR1 SEHNR and CDR2 FQNEAQ (reference sequence). This CDR3 comprises 15 residues. The V end lost 3 bases, the J end lost 3 bases, and 11 bases lay between the germline ends. The CDR3 region is CASSFGRVANEKLFF. CDR3 bases: TGTGCCAGCAGCTTCGGCAGGGTTGCTAATGAAAAACTGTTTTTT.

In this sample, this clone turned up a few times. The chain carries TRBV2 and TRBJ1-1; D is ambiguous. Trimming took 7 bases from V and 0 from J, leaving 6 bases between them. From germline, CDR1 is SNHLY and CDR2 FYNNEI. This CDR3 region has 12 residues. CDR3 sequence reads: CASIGLNTEAFF. The CDR3 DNA reads TGTGCCAGCATCGGGTTGAACACTGAAGCTTTCTTT.

The table lists this clone with a few counts. This rearrangement joins TRBV5-4 to TRBJ2-1; 8 bases fit TRBD2. CDR1 and CDR2 (germline): SGHNT, YYREEE (reference sequence). With V trimmed by 4 bases and J by 7 bases, 13 bases remained unmatched. The CDR3 totals 16 residues. The CDR3 is CASSPGIAGNFNEQFF. CDR3 coding DNA: TGTGCCAGCAGCCCGGGGATAGCGGGAAACTTTAATGAGCAGTTCTTC.

J is TRBJ2-3 and V is TRBV7-9; D unresolved. In germline, CDR1 is SEHNR, CDR2 FQNEAQ (reference sequence). CDR3 length: 14 amino acids. Trimming took off 5 bases at V and 4 bases at J, with 13 bases between the two ends. The CDR3 DNA reads TGTGCCAGCAGCCCAGAGGTGGTCGCAGATACGCAGTATTTT. This sequence encodes CASSPEVVADTQYF. Full variable domain (outside the CDR3, taken from reference TRBV7-9 and TRBJ2-3): DTGVSQNPRHKITKRGQNVTFRCDPISEHNRLYWYRQTLGQGPEFLTYFQNEAQLEKSRLLSDRFSAERPKGSFSTLEIQRTEQGDSAMYLCASSPEVVADTQYFGPGTRLTVL.

This clone was detected a few times. The V and J genes are TRBV30 and TRBJ2-5; 8 bases fit TRBD2. Looked up from germline, CDR1 is GTSNPN and CDR2 is SVGIG (reference sequence). Germline trimming cut 0 bases from V and 11 bases from J; bases unmatched to any gene: 8. The CDR3 runs 13 residues. The DNA for the CDR3 is TGTGCCTGGAGTGTCGGGGGGGGTAGAGTTCAGTACTTC. Its protein product is CAWSVGGGRVQYF.

This chain links TRBV6-5 with TRBJ2-6; a possible D gene is TRBD2 (6 bases). CDR1 is MNHEY and CDR2 is SVGAGI in the germline V gene. The V and J ends lost 6 bases and 2 bases respectively, with 11 bases between them. CDR3 length: 15 amino acids. In nucleotides, the CDR3 is TGTGCCAGCAGGGCCGGGAGTGCTGGGGCCAACGTCCTGACTTTC. It codes for CASRAGSAGANVLTF.

This clone appeared a few times. The chain employs TRBV7-9 and TRBJ2-7, with D possibly matching TRBD2 (6 bases). The CDR3 extends over 13 amino acids. Deletions cut 5 bases from V and 2 bases from J, with 10 bases between. Germline values: CDR1 SEHNR, CDR2 FQNEAQ (reference sequence). The CDR3 sequence is CASSQAGPYEQYF. The CDR3 region has the DNA TGTGCCAGCAGCCAGGCGGGACCCTACGAGCAGTACTTC. Together with reference TRBV7-9 and TRBJ2-7, the CDR3 gives the full variable domain: DTGVSQNPRHKITKRGQNVTFRCDPISEHNRLYWYRQTLGQGPEFLTYFQNEAQLEKSRLLSDRFSAERPKGSFSTLEIQRTEQGDSAMYLCASSQAGPYEQYFGPGTRLTVT.

The chain carries TRBV6-1 and TRBJ2-7; D is unclear. The CDR3 length is 12 residues. Germline CDR1 and CDR2: MNHNS and SASEGT. Trimming removed 10 bases at V and 0 bases at J, with 10 bases between. The CDR3 loop reads CATRQVSYEQYF. The CDR3, as DNA: TGTGCCACCCGGCAGGTCTCCTACGAGCAGTACTTC.

This clone was counted a few times. Additional DNA sequences in this sample encode the identical CDR3. The V gene is TRBV2, the J gene TRBJ2-6; maybe TRBD1 (6 bases). Trimming removed 6 bases at V and 4 bases at J, with 13 bases between. From germline, CDR1 is SNHLY and CDR2 FYNNEI. This CDR3 contains 15 residues. The CDR3 loop reads CASSEQGSGANVLTF. The DNA of the CDR3 is TGTGCCAGCAGCGAACAGGGCAGCGGGGCCAACGTCCTGACTTTC. The full variable domain, in which reference TRBV2 and TRBJ2-6 provide the parts outside the CDR3, is EPEVTQTPSHQVTQMGQEVILRCVPISNHLYFYWYRQILGQKVEFLVSFYNNEISEKSEIFDDQFSVERPDGSNFTLKIRSTKLEDSAMYFCASSEQGSGANVLTFGAGSRLTVL.

This clone was seen more than once but under ten times. V gene TRBV4-1 combines with J gene TRBJ2-1; 8 bases are a match to TRBD2. CDR3 size: 19 residues. The trim removed 1 base at V and 1 base at J, leaving 12 bases unmatched. CDR1 is MGHRA, CDR2 YSYEKL, per germline. In DNA, the CDR3 is TGCGCCAGCAGCCAAGTGGTCGGGGAGACTAGCGTTTCCTACAATGAGCAGTTCTTC. Amino acid sequence: CASSQVVGETSVSYNEQFF.

The chain joins TRBV27 to TRBJ1-5; 9 bases are shared with TRBD1. The germline V gene has CDR1 MNHEY and CDR2 SMNVEV (reference sequence). The CDR3 contains 15 residues. V dropped 5 bases and J dropped 1; count of bases not matched to a gene: 3. As DNA, the CDR3 is TGTGCCAGCAGTATTACAGGGGGCAGCAATCAGCCCCAGCATTTT. Amino acids: CASSITGGSNQPQHF.

This clone has a handful of counts. V gene TRBV18 combines with J gene TRBJ1-2, with D unresolved. The CDR3 loop spans 17 amino acids. V gave up 0 bases and J gave up 5 bases, with 19 bases separating them. Germline CDR1 KGHSH, CDR2 LQKENI. CDR3 DNA: TGTGCCAGCTCACCACCATATAGTAGAATTACCGTTTATGGCTACACCTTC. Protein product: CASSPPYSRITVYGYTF.

This clone was detected a few times. This sequence joins TRBV19 and TRBJ2-1, with TRBD2 matching 8 bases. The CDR3 runs to 17 residues. Germline lookup yields CDR1 LNHDA and CDR2 SQIVND (reference sequence). The V gene end was trimmed by 3 bases and the J gene end by 5 bases; junction bases not matched to a gene: 12. The CDR3 is CASSISRWREVDNEQFF. As DNA, the CDR3 is TGTGCCAGTAGTATTTCTAGGTGGCGGGAGGTTGACAATGAGCAGTTCTTC.

This clone has more than one count but fewer than ten. The chain has TRBV2 and TRBJ1-4; weak D call: TRBD1 (5 bases). Trimming shortened V by 1 base and J by 5 bases, and 8 bases separated the two germline ends. This CDR3 is built from 14 residues. CDR1 and CDR2 (germline): SNHLY, FYNNEI. The CDR3 protein is CASSEGTPNEKLFF. CDR3 sequence (DNA): TGTGCCAGCAGTGAAGGGACACCGAATGAAAAACTGTTTTTT.

About this clone itself: This CDR3 is also generated by other DNA sequences in the sample. The rearrangement uses TRBV5-4 and TRBJ2-1, with 12 bases lining up with TRBD2. The CDR3 sequence is 15 residues long. Germline assignment: CDR1 SGHNT and CDR2 YYREEE (reference sequence). V shed 5 bases and J 5 bases; nucleotides not matched to a gene: 5. The CDR3 protein is CASSSLAGGNNEQFF. The CDR3 nucleotides are TGTGCCAGCAGTTCACTAGCGGGAGGAAACAATGAGCAGTTCTTC.

This clone was seen a handful of times. The chain is built from TRBV30 and TRBJ1-5; TRBD1 is a possible D gene (6 bases). The germline gives CDR1 GTSNPN, CDR2 SVGIG (reference sequence). The CDR3 length is 15 residues. With 3 bases removed from V and 0 bases from J, the gap between germline ends came to 12 bases. CDR3 loop: CAWRGADYSNQPQHF. The CDR3 nucleotides read TGTGCCTGGAGGGGGGCAGATTATAGCAATCAGCCCCAGCATTTT.

The CDR3 DNA is TGTGCCAGCAGCTTAACCCCTAGCGGTAAACAGTTCTTC. Protein: CASSLTPSGKQFF. The chain is built from TRBV7-2 and TRBJ2-1; 7 nucleotides agree with TRBD2. The germline V gene encodes CDR1 SGHTA and CDR2 FQGNSA. CDR3 length: 13 residues. V trimming: 2 bases; J trimming: 13 bases; junction bases outside the gene matches: 8. Variable domain in full (rest from reference TRBV7-2 and TRBJ2-1): GAGVSQSPSNKVTEKGKDVELRCDPISGHTALYWYRQSLGQGLEFLIYFQGNSAPDKSGLPSDRFSAERTGGSVSTLTIQRTQQEDSAVYLCASSLTPSGKQFFGPGTRLTVL.